These T cell receptor beta chains were read from a single sample in a study of cytomegalovirus exposure and HLA in healthy donors. Clones were sequenced by immunoSEQ multiplex PCR, and TCRdb holds only the in-frame ones, with some missing. The profile shows over 150,000 clones, approximately 75% of them singletons. The sequenced material came from PBMCs. Every receptor here comes from a man aged 45-60 years in good health and CMV-seropositive. The CDR3 runs from the conserved cysteine through the conserved F or W. The D gene is left open where the match is weak. The listing skips clone size in some rows; elsewhere it reads once, few, many or a size class.

CDR3aa | CDR3nt | abundance | j_gene | d_gene | v_gene
CASSVGEDSPLHF | TGTGCCAGCAGCGTAGGGGAGGATTCACCCCTCCACTTT | - | TRBJ1-6 | - | TRBV9
CASSLRGGPYEQYF | TGTGCCAGCAGCTTGAGGGGGGGACCTTACGAGCAGTACTTC | - | TRBJ2-7 | - | TRBV5-4
CASSQDLTGGLFDNSPLHF | TGCGCCAGCAGCCAAGATCTAACAGGGGGCCTTTTTGATAATTCACCCCTCCACTTT | - | TRBJ1-6 | TRBD1 | TRBV4-3
CASSQDEGLREKLFF | TGCGCCAGCAGCCAAGATGAGGGCTTGAGGGAAAAACTGTTTTTT | - | TRBJ1-4 | - | TRBV4-3
CAWTLGGGAGGTQYF | TGTGCCTGGACCTTAGGTGGGGGGGCTGGGGGGACCCAGTACTTC | few | TRBJ2-5 | - | TRBV30
CASTPPPTGAYGYTF | TGTGCCAGCACCCCCCCACCGACAGGGGCATATGGCTACACCTTC | - | TRBJ1-2 | TRBD1 | TRBV2
CASSLDSGTGANVLTF | TGTGCCAGCAGCTTAGATTCCGGGACTGGGGCCAACGTCCTGACTTTC | - | TRBJ2-6 | - | TRBV7-6
CASSLAARGYEQYF | TGCGCCAGCAGCTTGGCCGCCAGGGGTTACGAGCAGTACTTC | - | TRBJ2-7 | - | TRBV5-1
CSVYGGTGYTF | TGCAGCGTTTACGGGGGGACTGGCTACACCTTC | - | TRBJ1-2 | - | TRBV29-1
CASSSARGSTDTQYF | TGTGCCAGCAGCTCGGCTAGGGGTAGCACAGATACGCAGTATTTT | - | TRBJ2-3 | - | TRBV5-4
CATSNRGGGETQYF | TGTGCCACCAGCAACAGGGGAGGAGGCGAGACCCAGTACTTC | - | TRBJ2-5 | - | TRBV15
CASSQSRVLLANEKLFF | TGTGCCAGCAGCCAATCGAGGGTCCTCCTTGCTAATGAAAAACTGTTTTTT | few | TRBJ1-4 | - | TRBV16
CASGLGSLNTEAFF | TGTGCCAGCGGTTTAGGGAGCCTGAACACTGAAGCTTTCTTT | - | TRBJ1-1 | - | TRBV28
CASSSHRGWNTEAFF | TGCGCCAGCAGCTCCCACAGGGGATGGAACACTGAAGCTTTCTTT | - | TRBJ1-1 | TRBD1 | TRBV4-3
CVSRIAGGPDTQYF | TGTGTCAGCAGAATAGCGGGGGGGCCAGATACGCAGTATTTT | - | TRBJ2-3 | TRBD2 | TRBV28
CASLDRPYSNQPQHF | TGTGCCAGTCTGGACAGACCATATAGCAATCAGCCCCAGCATTTT | - | TRBJ1-5 | - | TRBV19
CASSLGGQGYTDTQYF | TGCGCCAGCAGCTTGGGGGGACAGGGATACACAGATACGCAGTATTTT | - | TRBJ2-3 | TRBD1 | TRBV5-1
CAVSPGGTEAFF | TGTGCCGTCTCCCCGGGTGGCACTGAAGCTTTCTTT | - | TRBJ1-1 | - | TRBV27
CASSHPYPGQGSSYEQYF | TGCGCCAGCAGCCATCCTTACCCGGGACAGGGGAGTTCCTACGAGCAGTACTTC | few | TRBJ2-7 | TRBD1 | TRBV4-1
CASSLNGQETQYF | TGTGCCAGCAGTTTAAACGGGCAAGAGACCCAGTACTTC | - | TRBJ2-5 | - | TRBV27
CASRSQGAGSYEQYF | TGTGCCAGCAGATCACAGGGGGCCGGCTCCTACGAGCAGTACTTC | - | TRBJ2-7 | TRBD1 | TRBV13
CASSRAGTGGQETQYF | TGCGCCAGCAGCAGAGCCGGGACAGGGGGCCAAGAGACCCAGTACTTC | - | TRBJ2-5 | TRBD1 | TRBV5-1
CAWSPLGTGVDYEQYF | TGTGCCTGGAGTCCACTGGGGACAGGGGTGGACTACGAGCAGTACTTC | - | TRBJ2-7 | TRBD1 | TRBV30
CASSLDAGPGNTIYF | TGCGCCAGCAGCTTAGATGCGGGGCCCGGAAACACCATATATTTT | - | TRBJ1-3 | - | TRBV5-1
CASSFRDSGGAQETQYF | TGCGCCAGCAGCTTTCGAGATAGCGGGGGGGCTCAAGAGACCCAGTACTTC | - | TRBJ2-5 | TRBD2 | TRBV5-1
CASSQDLRPDGYTF | TGCGCCAGCAGCCAAGACCTCCGTCCTGATGGCTACACCTTC | - | TRBJ1-2 | - | TRBV4-3
CASPLSGDRLYF | TGTGCCTCTCCTTTAAGCGGGGATCGGCTGTACTTC | few | TRBJ2-7 | TRBD2 | TRBV7-9
CASSSGQGAPNTEAFF | TGCGCCAGCAGCTCCGGACAGGGGGCGCCTAACACTGAAGCTTTCTTT | - | TRBJ1-1 | TRBD1 | TRBV5-1
CAWRQDNNQPQHF | TGTGCCTGGAGACAGGACAATAATCAGCCCCAGCATTTT | once | TRBJ1-5 | - | TRBV30
CASSPPSGRGEKLFF | TGTGCCAGCAGCCCACCCAGTGGAAGGGGTGAAAAACTGTTTTTT | - | TRBJ1-4 | - | TRBV9
CASSEARGQENTEAFF | TGTGCCAGCAGTGAAGCGAGAGGACAGGAGAACACTGAAGCTTTCTTT | - | TRBJ1-1 | TRBD1 | TRBV6-1
CASSPRTGGHEQYF | TGTGCCAGCAGCCCCCGGACAGGGGGCCACGAGCAGTACTTC | - | TRBJ2-7 | TRBD1 | TRBV9
CAGTSGRSYEQYF | TGTGCCGGGACTAGCGGGCGCAGCTACGAGCAGTACTTC | - | TRBJ2-7 | TRBD2 | TRBV30
CARSLGLAENTGELFF | TGTGCCAGAAGCCTCGGACTAGCGGAGAATACCGGGGAGCTGTTTTTT | - | TRBJ2-2 | TRBD2 | TRBV5-3
CASSYSRAASGNTIYF | TGTGCCAGCAGTTACTCGAGGGCAGCCTCTGGAAACACCATATATTTT | few | TRBJ1-3 | - | TRBV6-5
CASSLGQSASGNTIYF | TGCGCCAGCAGCCTGGGACAGTCAGCATCTGGAAACACCATATATTTT | - | TRBJ1-3 | TRBD1 | TRBV5-1
CASSLHGTANTGELFF | TGTGCCAGCAGTCTGCACGGGACAGCGAACACCGGGGAGCTGTTTTTT | - | TRBJ2-2 | TRBD1 | TRBV28
CASSHPPRGRSSYEQYF | TGCGCCAGCAGTCATCCCCCTAGGGGCCGCAGCTCCTACGAGCAGTACTTC | - | TRBJ2-7 | - | TRBV23-1
CASTIHRDARGRAFF | TGTGCCAGCACTATACACCGGGACGCCCGGGGGAGAGCTTTCTTT | - | TRBJ1-1 | - | TRBV27
CASSRRQLYGYTF | TGTGCCAGCAGCCGTAGACAGCTCTATGGCTACACCTTC | - | TRBJ1-2 | - | TRBV11-2
CASSLEAASRYNEQFF | TGTGCCAGCAGCTTAGAGGCAGCTAGTCGCTACAATGAGCAGTTCTTC | few | TRBJ2-1 | - | TRBV7-2
CASSPPGRGFYQPQHF | TGTGCCAGCTCACCACCGGGCAGGGGGTTCTATCAGCCCCAGCATTTT | - | TRBJ1-5 | TRBD1 | TRBV18
CASSPGVRTGGGEAQYF | TGTGCCAGCTCACCTGGGGTTCGGACAGGGGGAGGAGAGGCCCAGTACTTC | once | TRBJ2-5 | TRBD1 | TRBV18
CAWSVGAGLTYEQYF | TGTGCCTGGAGTGTCGGGGCGGGGCTGACCTACGAGCAGTACTTC | - | TRBJ2-7 | - | TRBV30
CASSAWTGINTGELFF | TGTGCCAGCAGCGCCTGGACAGGGATCAACACCGGGGAGCTGTTTTTT | - | TRBJ2-2 | TRBD1 | TRBV5-4
CASSPGQDSNQPQHF | TGTGCCAGCAGTCCCGGACAGGATAGCAATCAGCCCCAGCATTTT | - | TRBJ1-5 | TRBD1 | TRBV5-4
CASYEVDYNEQFF | TGCGCCAGCTACGAGGTGGACTACAATGAGCAGTTCTTC | - | TRBJ2-1 | - | TRBV5-1